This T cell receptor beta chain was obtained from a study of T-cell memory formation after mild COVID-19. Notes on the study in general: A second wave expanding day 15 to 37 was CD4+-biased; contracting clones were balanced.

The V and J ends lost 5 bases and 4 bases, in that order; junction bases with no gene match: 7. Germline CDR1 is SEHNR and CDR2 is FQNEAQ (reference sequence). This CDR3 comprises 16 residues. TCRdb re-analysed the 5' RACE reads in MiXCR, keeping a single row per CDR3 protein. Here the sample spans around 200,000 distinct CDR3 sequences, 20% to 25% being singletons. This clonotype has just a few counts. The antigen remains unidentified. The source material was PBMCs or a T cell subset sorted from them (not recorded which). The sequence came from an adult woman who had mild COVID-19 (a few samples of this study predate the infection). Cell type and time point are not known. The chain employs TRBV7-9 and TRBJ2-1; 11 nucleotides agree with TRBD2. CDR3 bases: TGTGCCAGCAGCCAGAGACTAGCGGGGCCGTACAATGAGCAGTTCTTC. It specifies CASSQRLAGPYNEQFF.